This TCR beta chain derives from a study of CD8+ T cells in alopecia areata (dated by TCRdb to about 2018). Study-level background: Treated patients were enrolled in an open-label pilot trial of oral tofacitinib at 5 to 10 mg twice daily for moderate-to-severe alopecia areata. Tofacitinib was given for 6 to 18 months, followed by 6 months of follow-up off drug to assess delayed response and recurrence. In both human patients and the C3H/HeJ mouse model, the study applied high-throughput TCRbeta sequencing to look at T cell clonal expansion in alopecia areata. On the human side, TCRbeta sequencing was run on scalp tissue and on sorted CD4+ and CD8+ peripheral blood T cells from healthy controls and from alopecia areata patients with either patchy or totalis/universalis disease. Biopsies were taken from tofacitinib-treated patients at baseline and again at 4 and 24 weeks into treatment, and several of those patients also had a later scalp biopsy. Scalp clonality was compared across normal scalp (n=4), patchy alopecia areata scalp (n=8), and alopecia totalis/universalis scalp (n=8). RNA came from the PAXgene miRNA kit for fixed scalp, the miRNeasy kit for PBMCs, and the RNeasy kit for mouse skin. TCRbeta CDR3 regions were amplified by immunoSEQ multiplex PCR using 35 Vbeta forward and 13 Jbeta reverse primers. The paper's findings and limits, for the study overall: Shared TCR sequences between patients were less evident than in mice, which may be partly attributable to HLA diversity in the patient population. Unlike mouse skin, which is dominated by gammadelta T cells, normal human skin has resident alphabeta T cells that are also sequenced, and this complicates analysis of the scalp TCR repertoire. Compared with normal scalp, lesional scalp, particularly in alopecia totalis/universalis, had higher clonality and more expanded CD8+ clones, which suggests antigenic drive.

This specimen's time point label, interpreted: baseline before oral tofacitinib. Lesional scalp punch biopsies and peripheral blood were obtained from alopecia areata patients. PBMCs were isolated by density centrifugation and stained for CD3, CD4 and CD8, and CD4+ and CD8+ T cells were sorted on a FACSAria. This clone occurred a few times. Its antigen specificity is not known. No much larger clone is present one base from it, and per-base qualities are unavailable. For CDR1 and CDR2, the germline V gene lists SGHRS and YFSETQ. The CDR3 runs 12 residues from the cysteine to the phenylalanine. The read is trimmed to its CDR3 DNA, 36 bases read in frame from base 1. V loses 4 bases of germline sequence and J loses 6 bases, and the interval between the two ends is 11 bases. The library was prepared using the immunoSEQ multiplex PCR assay. RNA was extracted from all samples and reverse transcribed into cDNA, which served as template for TCR sequencing. SuperScript III was used for first-strand cDNA synthesis, primed with a 2:1 mix of oligo-dT and random hexamers. A synthetic immune receptor repertoire was used to assess amplification bias, and residual bias was removed computationally. Per the source publication's procedure: Raw reads were preprocessed to remove errors, and CDR3 was defined according to IMGT conventions as the region from the conserved cysteine to phenylalanine. Clonality was computed by normalizing Shannon entropy by log2 of the number of productive unique TCRs and subtracting the result from 1. Whether each scalp clone was CD4 or CD8 was inferred by checking scalp TCRbeta sequences against the CD4 and CD8 repertoires from sorted blood. As stored in TCRdb, this immuneACCESS dataset retains in-frame rearrangements with V and J assigned. A fraction of the clones does not appear; measured against another copy, unresolved V genes explain less than half of the discrepancy, and the remainder lacks a known reason. V, J and clone size are those of that table, while D and trimming were read from the DNA. Present in this sample are 100,000 to 150,000 clones, about 49% of which were seen just once. The ten top clones hold 18% of the sample.

The TCR was taken from a human donor with alopecia areata. In this chain, TRBV5-1 is recombined with TRBJ2-7; a tentative D match to TRBD1 spans 6 bases. Sequences were derived from CD8+ T cells sorted from blood, sampled at week 0. The CDR3 loop reads CASSARGTEQYF. The base sequence is TGCGCCAGCAGCGCGAGGGGGACCGAGCAGTACTTC. The full variable domain, completed from the reference TRBV5-1 and TRBJ2-7 proteins outside the CDR3, reads KAGVTQTPRYLIKTRGQQVTLSCSPISGHRSVSWYQQTPGQGLQFLFEYFSETQRNKGNFPGRFSGRQFSNSRSEMNVSTLELGDSALYLCASSARGTEQYFGPGTRLTVT.